The rows below give T cell receptor beta chains drawn from one sample of a study of T cell responses to AZD1222 COVID-19 vaccine. Repertoires were generated with immunoSEQ multiplex PCR, while TCRdb's copy carries only in-frame clones and drops some. The table records 160,000 or so clones, about 91% of them present only once. The sample was peripheral blood, taken 28 days after the second AZD1222 dose. All receptors derive from an adult who received the AZD1222 COVID-19 vaccine. The CDR3 runs from the conserved cysteine through the conserved F or W. Each record gives: V gene, clone size, J gene, D gene, CDR3 protein, CDR3 DNA. The D gene is left open where the match is weak. Clone size is not always given. Where it is, it says once, few, many or a class for expanded clones.

v_gene: TRBV6-5; abundance: .; j_gene: TRBJ1-1; d_gene: .; CDR3aa: CASSPQSRVTEAFF; CDR3nt: TGTGCCAGCAGTCCCCAATCCAGGGTGACTGAAGCTTTCTTT
v_gene: TRBV7-3; abundance: .; j_gene: TRBJ1-2; d_gene: TRBD1; CDR3aa: CASSSGQGSNGYTF; CDR3nt: TGTGCCAGCAGCTCCGGACAGGGATCGAATGGCTACACCTTC
v_gene: TRBV24-1; abundance: once; j_gene: TRBJ2-3; d_gene: .; CDR3aa: CATSDPRATDTQYF; CDR3nt: TGTGCCACCAGTGACCCTCGGGCAACAGATACGCAGTATTTT
v_gene: TRBV7-9; abundance: few; j_gene: TRBJ1-3; d_gene: TRBD1; CDR3aa: CASSPQGQPGNTIYF; CDR3nt: TGTGCCAGCAGCCCCCAGGGACAGCCTGGAAACACCATATATTTT
v_gene: TRBV5-4; abundance: .; j_gene: TRBJ1-1; d_gene: .; CDR3aa: CASSSPETLEAFF; CDR3nt: TGTGCCAGCAGCTCCCCCGAGACACTTGAAGCTTTCTTT
v_gene: TRBV19; abundance: .; j_gene: TRBJ1-6; d_gene: .; CDR3aa: CATRNPYNSPLHF; CDR3nt: TGTGCCACCAGAAACCCCTATAATTCACCCCTCCACTTT
v_gene: TRBV4-1; abundance: .; j_gene: TRBJ2-7; d_gene: TRBD2; CDR3aa: CASSQVTSGDYEQYF; CDR3nt: TGCGCCAGCAGCCAAGTAACTAGCGGGGATTACGAGCAGTACTTC
v_gene: TRBV6-5; abundance: .; j_gene: TRBJ1-3; d_gene: .; CDR3aa: CASLRGNTIYF; CDR3nt: TGTGCCAGCCTACGTGGAAACACCATATATTTT
v_gene: TRBV11-2; abundance: .; j_gene: TRBJ2-2; d_gene: .; CDR3aa: CASSLGTGELFF; CDR3nt: TGTGCCAGCAGCTTAGGCACCGGGGAGCTGTTTTTT
v_gene: TRBV5-1; abundance: .; j_gene: TRBJ1-1; d_gene: TRBD1; CDR3aa: CASTPEGTGGVFSTEAFF; CDR3nt: TGCGCCAGCACCCCGGAAGGGACAGGGGGCGTCTTTAGCACTGAAGCTTTCTTT
v_gene: TRBV4-1; abundance: .; j_gene: TRBJ1-3; d_gene: .; CDR3aa: CASSWDEVTIYF; CDR3nt: TGCGCCAGCAGTTGGGACGAGGTCACCATATATTTT
v_gene: TRBV18; abundance: .; j_gene: TRBJ1-1; d_gene: .; CDR3aa: CASSQREGEAFF; CDR3nt: TGTGCCAGCTCACAAAGGGAGGGCGAAGCTTTCTTT
v_gene: TRBV7-9; abundance: .; j_gene: TRBJ2-7; d_gene: .; CDR3aa: CASSPGQIRGEQYF; CDR3nt: TGTGCCAGCAGCCCCGGACAAATTCGGGGCGAGCAGTACTTC
v_gene: TRBV4-2; abundance: once; j_gene: TRBJ2-2; d_gene: TRBD2; CDR3aa: CASSQDRTSGNGELFF; CDR3nt: TGTGCCAGCAGCCAAGACCGAACTAGCGGAAACGGGGAGCTGTTTTTT
v_gene: TRBV28; abundance: .; j_gene: TRBJ2-5; d_gene: .; CDR3aa: CASSSQVIRETQYF; CDR3nt: TGTGCCAGCAGTTCTCAGGTGATCAGAGAGACCCAGTACTTC
v_gene: TRBV30; abundance: .; j_gene: TRBJ1-2; d_gene: .; CDR3aa: CAWSGGLGPRYTF; CDR3nt: TGTGCCTGGAGTGGAGGGCTTGGGCCTCGCTACACCTTC
v_gene: TRBV7-8; abundance: .; j_gene: TRBJ1-2; d_gene: .; CDR3aa: CASSLETGRGSGYGYTF; CDR3nt: TGTGCCAGCAGCTTAGAAACAGGTCGCGGATCAGGCTATGGCTACACCTTC
v_gene: TRBV29-1; abundance: .; j_gene: TRBJ2-1; d_gene: .; CDR3aa: CSASAGSYNEQFF; CDR3nt: TGCAGCGCCTCGGCGGGAAGCTACAATGAGCAGTTCTTC
v_gene: TRBV12-5; abundance: .; j_gene: TRBJ2-5; d_gene: .; CDR3aa: CASGSGGLAGQAVETQYF; CDR3nt: TGTGCTAGTGGCTCAGGGGGGCTAGCGGGCCAGGCGGTAGAGACCCAGTACTTC
v_gene: TRBV19; abundance: .; j_gene: TRBJ1-2; d_gene: .; CDR3aa: CASSTTRSGGTNYGYTF; CDR3nt: TGTGCCAGTAGTACAACTCGTAGCGGGGGGACTAACTATGGCTACACCTTC
v_gene: TRBV19; abundance: .; j_gene: TRBJ1-2; d_gene: TRBD1; CDR3aa: CASSPPDRDVGYGYTF; CDR3nt: TGTGCCAGTAGTCCCCCCGACAGGGACGTCGGCTATGGCTACACCTTC
v_gene: TRBV7-9; abundance: .; j_gene: TRBJ2-1; d_gene: .; CDR3aa: CASSRPGNEQFF; CDR3nt: TGTGCCAGCAGCCGCCCGGGGAATGAGCAGTTCTTC